This T cell receptor beta chain stems from a study of cytomegalovirus exposure and HLA in healthy donors. PCR primers comprised 60 Vbeta and 13 Jbeta primers. Measured with immunoSEQ multiplex PCR; TCRdb has only the in-frame clones, and not every one. This sample contains under 65,000 clones. Per the germline V gene, CDR1 is MNHNS and CDR2 is SASEGT. The CDR3 is 14 residues long. Losses at the gene ends were 2 bases for V and 7 bases for J; bases not matched to a gene: 5. Material for sequencing was PBMCs. The chain uses TRBV6-1 and TRBJ2-7; 10 bases are shared with TRBD2. The TCR comes from a middle-aged woman in good health and CMV-seronegative. The CDR3 loop is CASSELAGAREQYF. The CDR3 bases are TGTGCCAGCAGTGAACTAGCGGGGGCAAGAGAGCAGTACTTC.